Below, one T cell receptor beta chain is given with its context. Its antigen is currently unknown. Sequence data for DNA of cultured CD4+ T cells were generated by the Oncomine TCR Beta short-read assay. Investigators isolated genomic DNA from cultured CD4+ T cells. TCRdb processed the PCR reads anew with MiXCR; each CDR3 protein has one entry. The sample holds some 20,000 distinct CDR3 sequences, more than 30% seen once. The data were obtained in a study of vaccination and CD4 T cells after COVID-19. The wider study: Each post-COVID sample was drawn after diagnosis, and the median interval was approximately 92 days (range 35 to 161).

CDR1 KGHDR and CDR2 SFDVKD come from the germline V gene. This CDR3 has 17 residues. Time point: late sampling 161 to 241 days after vaccination in three convalescent patients. Treatment of the sample: approximately nine-day PBMC culture with coronavirus spike peptide pools or control peptides (ViraFEST assay). The chain has TRBV24-1 and TRBJ2-7, with D maybe TRBD2 (5 bases). The J call is in doubt because the DNA end fits TRBJ2-5 better. Here the sequenced sample was CD4+ T cells from blood, cultured in vitro, taken about 7 months after SARS-CoV-2 vaccination. The source of this sequence is a human donor who had recovered from COVID-19. The CDR3 is CATSDSSRRSGGETQYF. CDR3 coding DNA: TGTGCCACCAGTGATTCCTCGCGCCGCAGCGGCGGAGAGACCCAGTACTTC.